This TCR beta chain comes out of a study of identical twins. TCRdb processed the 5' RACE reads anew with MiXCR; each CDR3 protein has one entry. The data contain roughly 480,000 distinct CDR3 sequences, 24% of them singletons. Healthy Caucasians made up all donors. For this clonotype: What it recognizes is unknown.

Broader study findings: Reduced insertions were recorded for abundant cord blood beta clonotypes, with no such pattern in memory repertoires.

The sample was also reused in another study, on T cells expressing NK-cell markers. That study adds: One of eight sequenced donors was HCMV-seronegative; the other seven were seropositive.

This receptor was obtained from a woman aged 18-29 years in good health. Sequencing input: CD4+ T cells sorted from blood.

CDR3 DNA sequence: TGCGCCAGCAGTACCAAACGGAACACTGAAGCTTTCTTT. This sequence encodes CASSTKRNTEAFF. The chain links TRBV5-1 to TRBJ1-1, with D hard to call. CDR1 is SGHRS, CDR2 YFSETQ, per germline. The CDR3 sequence is 13 residues long. V shed 5 bases and J shed 1 base, with 9 bases lying between them.